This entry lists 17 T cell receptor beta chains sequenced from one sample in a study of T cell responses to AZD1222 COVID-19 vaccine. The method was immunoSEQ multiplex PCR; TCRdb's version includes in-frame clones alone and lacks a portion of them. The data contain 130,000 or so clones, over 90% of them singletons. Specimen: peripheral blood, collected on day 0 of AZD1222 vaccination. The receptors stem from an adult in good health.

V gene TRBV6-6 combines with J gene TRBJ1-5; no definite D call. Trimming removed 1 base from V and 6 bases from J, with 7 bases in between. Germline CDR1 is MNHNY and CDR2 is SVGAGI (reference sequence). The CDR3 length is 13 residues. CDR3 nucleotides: TGTGCCAGCAGTTACTACCGGGGTCAGCCCCAGCATTTT. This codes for CASSYYRGQPQHF.

CDR3 in amino acids: CASGLVKHEQFF. The CDR3, as DNA: TGTGCTAGTGGTTTGGTCAAACATGAGCAGTTCTTC. This sequence joins TRBV12-5 and TRBJ2-1; D is unclear. This CDR3 spans 12 amino acids. V lost 0 bases, J lost 8 bases, and 5 bases lay in between. CDR1 is LGHNT and CDR2 is FRNRAP in the germline V gene.

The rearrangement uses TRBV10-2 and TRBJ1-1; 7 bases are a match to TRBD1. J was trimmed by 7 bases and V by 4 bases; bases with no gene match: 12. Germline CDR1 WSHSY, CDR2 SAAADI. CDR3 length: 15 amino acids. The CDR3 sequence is CASSVLLGTEDEAFF. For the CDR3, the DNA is TGCGCCAGCAGTGTCCTCCTCGGGACAGAGGATGAAGCTTTCTTT.

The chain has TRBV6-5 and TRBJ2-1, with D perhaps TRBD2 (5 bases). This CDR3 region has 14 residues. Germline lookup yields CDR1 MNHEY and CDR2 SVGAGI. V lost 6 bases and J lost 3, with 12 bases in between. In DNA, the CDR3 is TGTGCCAGCAGCATTAACGGGGACTACAATGAGCAGTTCTTC. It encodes CASSINGDYNEQFF.

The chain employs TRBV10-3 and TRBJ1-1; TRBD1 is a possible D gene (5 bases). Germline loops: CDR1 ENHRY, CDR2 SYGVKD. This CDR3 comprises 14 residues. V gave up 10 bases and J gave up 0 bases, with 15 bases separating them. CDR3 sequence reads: CATGTVRMNTEAFF. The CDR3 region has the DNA TGTGCCACTGGGACGGTTCGCATGAACACTGAAGCTTTCTTT.

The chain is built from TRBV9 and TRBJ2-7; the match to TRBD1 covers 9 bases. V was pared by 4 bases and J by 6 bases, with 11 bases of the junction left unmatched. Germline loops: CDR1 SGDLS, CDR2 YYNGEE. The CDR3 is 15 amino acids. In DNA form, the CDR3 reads TGTGCCAGCAGCTTAGGGACAGGGAGGTTGGTCGAGCAGTACTTC. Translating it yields CASSLGTGRLVEQYF.

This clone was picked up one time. The CDR3 nucleotides are TGTGCCAGCAGCCACGGACAGGTCGGGAGTAGAGCCTGGTCAGATACGCAGTATTTT. This encodes CASSHGQVGSRAWSDTQYF. The genes are TRBV5-5 and TRBJ2-3; D perhaps matches TRBD1 (7 bases). Germline CDR1 is SGHKS and CDR2 is YYEKEE (reference sequence). V dropped 4 bases and J dropped 4 bases, with 28 bases sitting between them. The CDR3 length is 19 residues.

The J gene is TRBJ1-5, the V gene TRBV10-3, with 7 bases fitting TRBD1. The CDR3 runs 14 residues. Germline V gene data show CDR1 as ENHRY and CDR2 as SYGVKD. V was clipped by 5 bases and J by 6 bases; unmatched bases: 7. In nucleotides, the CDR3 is TGTGCCATCAGTCCAGACAGGGAGGTTCAGCCCCAGCATTTT. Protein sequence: CAISPDREVQPQHF.

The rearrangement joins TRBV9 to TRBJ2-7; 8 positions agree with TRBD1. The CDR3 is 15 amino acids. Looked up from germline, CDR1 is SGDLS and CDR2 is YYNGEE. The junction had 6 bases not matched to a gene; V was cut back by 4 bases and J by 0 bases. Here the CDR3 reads CASSPGTGLSYEQYF. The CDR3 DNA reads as TGTGCCAGCAGCCCCGGGACAGGCCTCTCCTACGAGCAGTACTTC.

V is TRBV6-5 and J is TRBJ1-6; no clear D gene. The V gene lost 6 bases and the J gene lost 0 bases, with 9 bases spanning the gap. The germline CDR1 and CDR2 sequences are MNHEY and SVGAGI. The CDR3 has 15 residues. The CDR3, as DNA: TGTGCCAGCAGCTCCGACTACTCCTATAATTCACCCCTCCACTTT. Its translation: CASSSDYSYNSPLHF.

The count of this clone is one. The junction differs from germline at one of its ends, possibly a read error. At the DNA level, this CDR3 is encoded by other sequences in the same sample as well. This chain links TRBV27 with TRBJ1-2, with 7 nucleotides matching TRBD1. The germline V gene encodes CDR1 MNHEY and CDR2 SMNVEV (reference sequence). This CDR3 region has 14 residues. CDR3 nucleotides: TGCGCCAGCAGATGGGTCGGGACAGACGATGGCTACACCTTC. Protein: CASRWVGTDDGYTF.

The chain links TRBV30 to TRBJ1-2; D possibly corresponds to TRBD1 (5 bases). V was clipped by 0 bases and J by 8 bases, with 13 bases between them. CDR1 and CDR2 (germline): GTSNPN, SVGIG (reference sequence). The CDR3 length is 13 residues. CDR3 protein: CAWSVGGTSGYTF. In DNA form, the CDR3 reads TGTGCCTGGAGTGTAGGCGGGACGAGCGGCTACACCTTC.

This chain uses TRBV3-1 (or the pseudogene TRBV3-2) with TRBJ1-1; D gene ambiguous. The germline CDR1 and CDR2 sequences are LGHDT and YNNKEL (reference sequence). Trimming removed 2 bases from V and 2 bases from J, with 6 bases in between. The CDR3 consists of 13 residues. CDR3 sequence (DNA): TGTGCCAGCAGCCAAAGGGCTAACACTGAAGCTTTCTTT. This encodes CASSQRANTEAFF.

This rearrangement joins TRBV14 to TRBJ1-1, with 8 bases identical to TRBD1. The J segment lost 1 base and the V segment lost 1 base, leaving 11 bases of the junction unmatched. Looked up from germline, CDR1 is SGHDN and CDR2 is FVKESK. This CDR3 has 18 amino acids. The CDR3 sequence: CASSQALGQGAWNTEAFF. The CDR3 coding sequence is TGTGCCAGCAGCCAAGCTCTGGGCCAGGGGGCCTGGAACACTGAAGCTTTCTTT.

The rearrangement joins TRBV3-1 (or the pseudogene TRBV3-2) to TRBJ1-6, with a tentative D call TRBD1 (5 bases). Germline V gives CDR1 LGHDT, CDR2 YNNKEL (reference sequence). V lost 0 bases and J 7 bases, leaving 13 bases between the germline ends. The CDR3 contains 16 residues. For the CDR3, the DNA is TGTGCCAGCAGCCAAGAGAGTCAGGGTGGGAATTCACCCCTCCACTTT. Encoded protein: CASSQESQGGNSPLHF.

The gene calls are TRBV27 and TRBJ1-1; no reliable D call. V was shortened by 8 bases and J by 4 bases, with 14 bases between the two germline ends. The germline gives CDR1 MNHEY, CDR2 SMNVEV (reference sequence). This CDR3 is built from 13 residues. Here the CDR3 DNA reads TGTGCCAGCTTCCTGGCCCGAGGCACTGAAGCTTTCTTT. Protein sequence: CASFLARGTEAFF.

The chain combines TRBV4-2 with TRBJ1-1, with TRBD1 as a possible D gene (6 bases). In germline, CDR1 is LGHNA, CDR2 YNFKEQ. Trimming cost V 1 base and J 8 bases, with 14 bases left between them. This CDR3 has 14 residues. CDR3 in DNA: TGTGCCAGCAGCCAAGCGGACAGCCTTACCGAAGCTTTCTTT. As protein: CASSQADSLTEAFF.